One sample yielded the 27 T cell receptor beta chains listed below, sequenced in a study of OX40 agonist ivuxolimab in advanced cancers. The table came from immunoSEQ multiplex PCR; TCRdb's copy has only in-frame clones and leaves some out. The sample consists of 30,000 to 35,000 clones, under 80% of them appearing once. The source was CD4+ or CD8+ T cells sorted from blood, collected in a trial of the OX40 agonist ivuxolimab. The receptors originated from an adult with an advanced solid tumor such as melanoma, head and neck, liver or kidney cancer.

The sample holds a few counts of this clone. Sequence at one end of the junction differs from germline and may be a read error. The chain has TRBV6-5 and TRBJ2-7; D may be TRBD2 (5 bases). The CDR3 is made up of 15 amino acids. CDR1 is MNHEY and CDR2 is SVGAGI in the germline V gene. In DNA form, the CDR3 reads TGTGCCAGCAGTGACTCTCAGCGGATGTACTACGAGCAGTACTTC. Protein product: CASSDSQRMYYEQYF.

This clone was seen only once. V gene TRBV5-1 combines with J gene TRBJ2-7; D is unclear. The CDR3 is made up of 13 amino acids. Trimming left V 0 bases short and J 3 bases short, with 7 bases between. In germline, CDR1 is SGHRS, CDR2 YFSETQ. The CDR3 nucleotides are TGCGCCAGCAGCTTGGACGCCTTCTACGAGCAGTACTTC. Protein product: CASSLDAFYEQYF.

The chain has TRBV27 and TRBJ1-1; 7 bases are shared with TRBD1. Germline-derived CDR1 and CDR2 are MNHEY and SMNVEV (reference sequence). V shed 4 bases and J 10 bases; nucleotides not matched to a gene: 15. The CDR3 consists of 15 residues. For the CDR3, the DNA is TGTGCCAGCAGTTCAGGGGGGGTGGGGGCAGGGGGAGCTTTCTTT. The encoded protein is CASSSGGVGAGGAFF.

The chain links TRBV5-4 to TRBJ2-1; D is ambiguous. The V and J ends lost 4 bases and 14 bases respectively, with 19 bases between them. CDR3 size: 13 residues. Germline V gene sequence: CDR1 SGHNT, CDR2 YYREEE (reference sequence). The CDR3 DNA follows: TGTGCCAGCAGCCCAGAATACAGCAATAAAGAGTTCTTC. This sequence encodes CASSPEYSNKEFF.

This chain connects TRBV7-3 to TRBJ2-3; D remains unclear. This CDR3 comprises 14 residues. V lost 6 bases, J lost 4 bases, and 14 bases lay in between. Per germline, CDR1 SGHTA and CDR2 FQGTGA. In DNA form, the CDR3 reads TGTGCCAGCAGTCTCATATCACACGCAGATACGCAGTATTTT. Translated, it gives CASSLISHADTQYF.

The chain links TRBV5-4 to TRBJ2-5; possible D gene TRBD2, 7 bases. V was pared by 3 bases and J by 5 bases, with 14 bases between. CDR3 length equals 14 residues. Germline-derived CDR1 and CDR2 are SGHNT and YYREEE (reference sequence). As DNA, the CDR3 is TGTGCCAGCAGCTGGGGGGCCGGGGGGGAGACCCAGTACTTC. This sequence encodes CASSWGAGGETQYF.

V and J are TRBV19 and TRBJ1-6; D gene uncertain. The CDR3 runs to 11 residues. Trimming took off 8 bases at V and 6 bases at J, with 5 bases between the two ends. Germline CDR1 LNHDA, CDR2 SQIVND (reference sequence). The CDR3 spells CASGGNSPLHF. CDR3 nucleotides: TGTGCCAGTGGAGGTAATTCACCCCTCCACTTT.

The chain links TRBV10-3 to TRBJ1-6, with D perhaps matching TRBD1 (5 bases). CDR1 ENHRY and CDR2 SYGVKD come from the germline V gene. The CDR3 length is 15 residues. The ends were cut back, 3 bases at V and 7 bases at J, with 13 bases in the middle. The CDR3 protein is CAISDRQYPNSPLHF. DNA for the CDR3: TGTGCCATCAGTGACCGACAGTACCCAAATTCACCCCTCCACTTT.

The rearrangement uses TRBV2 and TRBJ1-1, with TRBD1 matching over 12 bases. This CDR3 region has 15 residues. V was pared by 8 bases and J by 2 bases, with 6 bases of the junction left unmatched. CDR1 and CDR2 from the germline V gene are SNHLY and FYNNEI. Here the CDR3 reads CASPGTGGPNTEAFF. The CDR3 DNA is TGTGCCAGCCCCGGGACAGGGGGCCCAAACACTGAAGCTTTCTTT.

The gene calls are TRBV30 and TRBJ1-4; D is unresolved. Trimming took off 5 bases at V and 7 bases at J, with 11 bases between the two ends. The CDR3 is 12 amino acids. CDR1 GTSNPN and CDR2 SVGIG come from the germline V gene (reference sequence). In DNA form, the CDR3 reads TGTGCCTGGTCGAACCTTGGTGAAAAACTGTTTTTT. Translating it yields CAWSNLGEKLFF.

V usage is TRBV19 and J usage is TRBJ2-1, with D unresolved. The V gene lost 4 bases and the J gene lost 6 bases, with 10 bases spanning the gap. Germline loops: CDR1 LNHDA, CDR2 SQIVND (reference sequence). The CDR3 totals 13 residues. The CDR3 region is CASSTPEANEQFF. The CDR3 nucleotides are TGTGCCAGTAGTACCCCCGAGGCCAATGAGCAGTTCTTC.

This clone was seen a few times. This chain's CDR3 is CASSIMLNSWAFF. DNA for the CDR3: TGTGCCAGTAGTATCATGCTGAACTCATGGGCTTTCTTT. J is TRBJ1-1 and V is TRBV19; no definite D call. V was clipped by 3 bases and J by 11 bases, with 16 bases between them. Looked up from germline, CDR1 is LNHDA and CDR2 is SQIVND (reference sequence). The CDR3 sequence is 13 residues long.

The chain couples TRBV11-3 to TRBJ2-2, with TRBD1 as a possible D gene (5 bases). The CDR3 spans 16 residues. Germline V gene data show CDR1 as SGHNT and CDR2 as YENEEA. Trimming took 5 bases from V and 2 from J, leaving 15 bases between them. The CDR3 spells CASSAQGVENTGELFF. CDR3 in DNA: TGTGCCAGCAGCGCCCAGGGCGTGGAAAACACCGGGGAGCTGTTTTTT.

This chain uses TRBV28 with TRBJ2-7; TRBD1 matches 12 bases. CDR1 is MDHEN and CDR2 is SYDVKM in the germline V gene. The CDR3 extends over 17 amino acids. The trim removed 1 base at V and 5 bases at J, leaving 9 bases unmatched. CDR3 nucleotides: TGTGCCAGCAGTTTATTCTCCGGGACAGGGGGCAAGAACGAGCAGTACTTC. Amino acids: CASSLFSGTGGKNEQYF. The full variable domain, with the rest looked up from reference TRBV28 and TRBJ2-7, is DVKVTQSSRYLVKRTGEKVFLECVQDMDHENMFWYRQDPGLGLRLIYFSYDVKMKEKGDIPEGYSVSREKKERFSLILESASTNQTSMYLCASSLFSGTGGKNEQYFGPGTRLTVT.

The chain is built from TRBV5-5 and TRBJ1-5; D gene uncertain. Germline assignment: CDR1 SGHKS and CDR2 YYEKEE (reference sequence). V was clipped by 0 bases and J by 7 bases, with 14 bases between them. This CDR3 contains 15 residues. The CDR3 DNA is TGTGCCAGCAGCTTGGACGGCCTCTCCATCCAGCCCCAGCATTTT. Protein sequence: CASSLDGLSIQPQHF.

The gene calls are TRBV19 and TRBJ1-5; a weak D match, TRBD1 (5 bases). The V gene's germline CDR1 is LNHDA and CDR2 SQIVND (reference sequence). Trimming shortened V by 1 base and J by 9 bases, and 19 bases separated the two germline ends. CDR3 size: 16 residues. The CDR3 coding sequence is TGTGCCAGTAGTATAGGGCTGGGACGGCCGATTTGGCCCCAGCATTTT. Encoded protein: CASSIGLGRPIWPQHF.

V and J are TRBV4-1 and TRBJ1-1, with 9 bases fitting TRBD1. With 4 bases clipped from V and 4 bases from J, the junction kept 7 bases outside the gene matches. Germline-derived CDR1 and CDR2 are MGHRA and YSYEKL. The CDR3 spans 15 residues. DNA for the CDR3: TGCGCCAGCAGCCCAAGACAGGGGGGCGGCACTGAAGCTTTCTTT. Its translation: CASSPRQGGGTEAFF.

The J gene is TRBJ1-1, the V gene TRBV13; D is possibly TRBD1 (5 bases). V was shortened by 3 bases and J by 4 bases, with 9 bases between the two germline ends. The CDR3 is 13 residues long. CDR1 and CDR2 (germline): PRHDT, FYEKMQ (reference sequence). The CDR3 region is CASSLAGTTEAFF. The CDR3, as DNA: TGTGCCAGCAGCTTGGCGGGGACCACTGAAGCTTTCTTT.

The chain carries TRBV4-1 and TRBJ1-1, with unresolved D. Germline assignment: CDR1 MGHRA and CDR2 YSYEKL. Trimming cost V 2 bases and J 1 base, with 8 bases left between them. The CDR3 is 14 amino acids. Here the CDR3 reads CASSQRNKNTEAFF. Written as DNA, the CDR3 is TGCGCCAGCAGCCAAAGGAATAAGAACACTGAAGCTTTCTTT.

J is TRBJ1-3 and V is TRBV5-5, with 9 positions matching TRBD1. Trimming cost V 4 bases and J 7 bases; bases outside gene matches: 12. CDR1 and CDR2 from the germline V gene are SGHKS and YYEKEE (reference sequence). The CDR3 consists of 16 residues. The CDR3 is CASSRDRGANYNTIYF. The DNA of the CDR3 is TGTGCCAGCAGCAGAGACAGGGGGGCTAATTATAACACCATATATTTT.

This chain joins TRBV5-1 and TRBJ1-2; unclear D gene. V was clipped by 1 base and J by 6 bases, with 10 bases between them. In germline, CDR1 is SGHRS, CDR2 YFSETQ. The CDR3 loop spans 13 amino acids. CDR3 sequence (DNA): TGCGCCAGCAGCTTGAGGTCCGGGGATGGCTACACCTTC. Translation: CASSLRSGDGYTF.

The J gene is TRBJ2-1, the V gene TRBV7-2; 10 bases are a match to TRBD2. The CDR3 extends over 17 amino acids. From germline, CDR1 is SGHTA and CDR2 FQGNSA. With 1 base clipped from V and 9 bases from J, the junction kept 12 bases outside the gene matches. The CDR3 bases are TGTGCCAGCAGCTTAGACCCGCAGCGGGGGGGCCGGGGTGAGCAGTTCTTC. This gives the protein CASSLDPQRGGRGEQFF.

The J gene is TRBJ1-5, the V gene TRBV6-1, with D maybe TRBD1 (6 bases). The V end lost 7 bases, the J end lost 9 bases, and 16 bases lay between the germline ends. The CDR3 is made up of 13 amino acids. Germline CDR1 reads MNHNS; CDR2 reads SASEGT. The CDR3 nucleotides read TGTGCCAGCACGAACAGGGAAGGGGTGCCCCAGCATTTT. Its protein is CASTNREGVPQHF.

V and J are TRBV18 and TRBJ2-1; 8 bases agree with TRBD1. V shed 3 bases and J 10 bases; nucleotides not matched to a gene: 2. Germline CDR1 and CDR2: KGHSH and LQKENI. The CDR3 covers 12 residues. The CDR3 sequence is CASSPGQGEQFF. CDR3 sequence (DNA): TGTGCCAGCTCACCCGGACAGGGCGAGCAGTTCTTC.

V and J are TRBV7-7 and TRBJ2-5; D is undetermined. The CDR3 extends over 11 amino acids. The V gene lost 6 bases and the J gene lost 3 bases, with 5 bases spanning the gap. CDR1 and CDR2 from the germline V gene are SSHAT and FNYEAQ (reference sequence). Here the CDR3 reads CASRRKETQYF. As DNA, the CDR3 is TGTGCCAGCAGAAGAAAAGAGACCCAGTACTTC.

The rearrangement joins TRBV30 to TRBJ1-6; possibly TRBD1 for D (5 bases). The CDR3 covers 13 residues. Trimming cost V 4 bases and J 14 bases, with 18 bases left between them. In germline, CDR1 is GTSNPN, CDR2 SVGIG (reference sequence). The CDR3 DNA reads TGTGCCTGGAACCGGGACGGAGGATCGGCCCTCCACTTT. The encoded protein is CAWNRDGGSALHF.

The chain uses TRBV5-4 and TRBJ1-2; D is possibly TRBD1 (6 bases). The CDR3 consists of 16 residues. Germline CDR1 reads SGHNT; CDR2 reads YYREEE (reference sequence). Trimming pared 0 bases from V and 4 bases from J, leaving 16 bases between. CDR3 loop: CASSLGGYRVSYGYTF. The DNA for the CDR3 is TGTGCCAGCAGCTTGGGGGGGTACAGGGTTTCCTATGGCTACACCTTC.